Presented here are 24 T cell receptor beta chains from one specimen sequenced in a study of T cell responses to AZD1222 COVID-19 vaccine. The table came from immunoSEQ multiplex PCR; TCRdb's copy has only in-frame clones and leaves some out. Of roughly 99,000 clones in the sample, around 87% are singletons; the top ten hold around 4.5%. This material consisted of peripheral blood, taken on day 0 of AZD1222 vaccination. The origin of the receptors is an adult in good health.

V is TRBV4-3 and J is TRBJ2-1; 7 bases align to TRBD1. V was pared by 3 bases and J by 11 bases, with 10 bases of the junction left unmatched. This CDR3 spans 14 amino acids. The germline CDR1 and CDR2 sequences are LGHNA and YSLEER. The CDR3 here is CASSQGQTNNQQFF. Here the CDR3 DNA reads TGCGCCAGCAGCCAGGGACAGACCAATAATCAGCAGTTCTTC.

The chain carries TRBV2 and TRBJ1-2; D uncertain. V was trimmed by 7 bases and J by 8 bases, leaving 11 bases between them. Germline V gene sequence: CDR1 SNHLY, CDR2 FYNNEI. The length of the CDR3 is 11 residues. The CDR3, as DNA: TGTGCCAGCACCTCTCGAGAGGGCTACACCTTC. Translation: CASTSREGYTF.

The J gene is TRBJ2-2, the V gene TRBV13, with TRBD2 matching 7 bases. Germline values: CDR1 PRHDT, CDR2 FYEKMQ (reference sequence). Germline trimming cut 5 bases from V and 5 bases from J; bases unmatched to any gene: 14. The CDR3 extends over 17 amino acids. The CDR3 nucleotides are TGTGCCAGCAGCCTACGGGGGGAAGGGGCGCGAACCGGGGAGCTGTTTTTT. This gives the protein CASSLRGEGARTGELFF.

The rearrangement uses TRBV5-4 and TRBJ2-7; TRBD1 aligns across 9 bases. Trimming removed 4 bases from V and 0 bases from J; junction bases left unmatched: 8. The CDR3 has 16 amino acids. Germline assignment: CDR1 SGHNT and CDR2 YYREEE (reference sequence). The CDR3: CASSPLRQGGSYEQYF. CDR3 bases: TGTGCCAGCAGCCCTCTCAGACAGGGGGGCTCCTACGAGCAGTACTTC.

The chain uses TRBV6-5 and TRBJ1-5; TRBD1 matches at 7 bases. Unmatched junction bases numbered 2, after V lost 6 bases and J lost 0 bases. Per the germline V gene, CDR1 is MNHEY and CDR2 is SVGAGI. The CDR3 is 14 residues long. The CDR3 DNA reads TGTGCCAGCAGGAGACAGGGTAGCAATCAGCCCCAGCATTTT. It specifies CASRRQGSNQPQHF.

The chain recombines TRBV7-2 with TRBJ2-3; D remains ambiguous. This CDR3 is built from 13 residues. Per germline, CDR1 SGHTA and CDR2 FQGNSA. V was cut by 5 bases and J by 1 base, with 7 bases left in between. Here the CDR3 DNA reads TGTGCCAGCAGCGAGATGCGCACAGATACGCAGTATTTT. This codes for CASSEMRTDTQYF.

The chain employs TRBV3-1 (or the pseudogene TRBV3-2) and TRBJ2-5, with 7 bases that match TRBD1. The CDR3 contains 15 residues. From germline, CDR1 is LGHDT and CDR2 YNNKEL (reference sequence). V shed 2 bases and J 2 bases; nucleotides not matched to a gene: 5. As DNA, the CDR3 is TGTGCCAGCAGCCAATCCCCGGGACAGCAAGAGACCCAGTACTTC. It encodes CASSQSPGQQETQYF.

This chain joins TRBV7-9 and TRBJ1-5; D is unresolved. Germline values: CDR1 SEHNR, CDR2 FQNEAQ (reference sequence). V lost 1 base and J lost 7, with 14 bases in between. The CDR3 sequence is 15 residues long. In DNA form, the CDR3 reads TGTGCCAGCAGCTTAGAAGGAGAATTAGGGCAGCCCCAGCATTTT. This gives the protein CASSLEGELGQPQHF.

This chain connects TRBV4-2 to TRBJ2-7; 10 bases align to TRBD2. Unmatched junction bases numbered 2, after V lost 1 base and J lost 2 bases. Germline V CDR1 and CDR2: LGHNA, YNFKEQ. The CDR3 sequence is 15 residues long. The CDR3 reads CASSQGTSGPYEQYF. The CDR3, as DNA: TGTGCCAGCAGCCAAGGGACTAGCGGACCCTACGAGCAGTACTTC.

The V gene is TRBV5-4, the J gene TRBJ2-7; D is unresolved. CDR1 and CDR2 (germline): SGHNT, YYREEE (reference sequence). Trimming removed 1 base at V and 7 bases at J, with 9 bases between. The length of the CDR3 is 12 residues. CDR3 in amino acids: CASSLRVGEQYF. Here the CDR3 DNA reads TGTGCCAGCAGCTTGAGGGTCGGGGAGCAGTACTTC.

The CDR3 protein is CATDLGGVTGELFF. In DNA form, the CDR3 reads TGTGCCACAGACCTCGGCGGGGTAACCGGGGAGCTGTTTTTT. The chain is built from TRBV2 and TRBJ2-2; possible D gene TRBD2, 6 bases. V was trimmed by 10 bases and J by 5 bases, leaving 17 bases between them. Germline CDR1 reads SNHLY; CDR2 reads FYNNEI. The CDR3 totals 14 residues.

This clone has just one count. This chain uses TRBV14 with TRBJ1-2; unclear D gene. CDR1 SGHDN and CDR2 FVKESK come from the germline V gene. The CDR3 totals 13 residues. The V end lost 3 bases, the J end lost 4 bases, and 9 bases lay between the germline ends. CDR3 DNA sequence: TGTGCCAGCAGCCAGGCAGCATTCTATGGCTACACCTTC. Its protein product is CASSQAAFYGYTF.

The table lists this clone with a count of one. In DNA, the CDR3 is TGTGCCAGTAGTACCGGGACTAGCGTCCCCCTTCCCAATGAGCAGTTCTTC. Translated, it gives CASSTGTSVPLPNEQFF. The genes are TRBV19 and TRBJ2-1, with 10 bases matching TRBD2. CDR1 LNHDA and CDR2 SQIVND come from the germline V gene (reference sequence). The junction had 12 bases not matched to a gene; V was cut back by 4 bases and J by 6 bases. The CDR3 sequence is 17 residues long.

This clone has only one observation. The V gene is TRBV3-1 (or the pseudogene TRBV3-2), the J gene TRBJ2-1, with D unclear. Germline assignment: CDR1 LGHDT and CDR2 YNNKEL (reference sequence). CDR3 length: 14 amino acids. Trimming removed 4 bases from V and 5 bases from J, with 12 bases in between. The CDR3: CASSPVLDNNEQFF. The CDR3 DNA follows: TGTGCCAGCAGCCCGGTGTTAGATAACAATGAGCAGTTCTTC.

V usage is TRBV3-1 (or the pseudogene TRBV3-2) and J usage is TRBJ1-6; D is unresolved. Germline CDR1 is LGHDT and CDR2 is YNNKEL (reference sequence). The V end was cut by 4 bases, the J end by 9 bases, with 7 bases between. This CDR3 comprises 12 residues. CDR3 residues: CASSRSGSPLHF. DNA of the CDR3: TGTGCCAGCAGCCGAAGTGGTTCACCCCTCCACTTT.

This rearrangement joins TRBV9 to TRBJ2-1; D might be TRBD2 (5 bases). V lost 0 bases to trimming and J lost 0 bases, with 10 bases between them. This CDR3 has 16 amino acids. In germline, CDR1 is SGDLS, CDR2 YYNGEE. The CDR3 nucleotides are TGTGCCAGCAGCGTAGAAGTAGCGTACTCCTACAATGAGCAGTTCTTC. Amino acids: CASSVEVAYSYNEQFF.

This chain uses TRBV7-2 with TRBJ1-1; the match to TRBD1 covers 9 bases. Germline V lookup: CDR1 SGHTA, CDR2 FQGNSA. V gave up 5 bases and J gave up 10 bases; unmatched junction bases: 11. There are 14 residues in the CDR3. The CDR3 DNA is TGTGCCAGCAGCGAGTACCGGGACAGGGATTTAGCTTTCTTT. It specifies CASSEYRDRDLAFF. Full variable domain (outside the CDR3, taken from reference TRBV7-2 and TRBJ1-1): GAGVSQSPSNKVTEKGKDVELRCDPISGHTALYWYRQSLGQGLEFLIYFQGNSAPDKSGLPSDRFSAERTGGSVSTLTIQRTQQEDSAVYLCASSEYRDRDLAFFGQGTRLTVV.

V usage is TRBV14 and J usage is TRBJ2-1; 13 positions agree with TRBD2. Germline V gene sequence: CDR1 SGHDN, CDR2 FVKESK. The CDR3 contains 16 residues. The V and J ends lost 1 base and 9 bases, in that order; junction bases with no gene match: 6. The CDR3 loop is CASSQGRTSGGGEQFF. CDR3 nucleotides: TGTGCCAGCAGCCAAGGGCGGACTAGCGGGGGAGGTGAGCAGTTCTTC.

The rearrangement joins TRBV11-3 to TRBJ2-5; 11 positions match TRBD1. This CDR3 is 16 amino acids long. J was trimmed by 4 bases and V by 1 base; bases with no gene match: 5. Germline V lookup: CDR1 SGHNT, CDR2 YENEEA. CDR3 in amino acids: CASSLGTGGSGETQYF. The CDR3 DNA sequence: TGTGCCAGCAGCTTAGGGACAGGGGGCTCGGGAGAGACCCAGTACTTC.

This clone was counted a few times. This chain uses TRBV11-3 with TRBJ2-2; 8 bases align to TRBD1. Trimming removed 5 bases from V and 3 bases from J; junction bases left unmatched: 5. This CDR3 comprises 15 residues. Per the germline V gene, CDR1 is SGHNT and CDR2 is YENEEA. The CDR3 nucleotides are TGTGCCAGCAGCCCCCAGGGGGCGGACACCGGGGAGCTGTTTTTT. Encoded protein: CASSPQGADTGELFF.

Note on this clone: Other DNA sequences in the same sample also yield this CDR3. The chain couples TRBV10-3 to TRBJ1-2; 7 nucleotides match TRBD1. Trimming removed 4 bases from V and 2 bases from J; junction bases left unmatched: 1. From germline, CDR1 is ENHRY and CDR2 SYGVKD. CDR3 length: 13 residues. This CDR3 is CAISGQGNYGYTF. CDR3 DNA sequence: TGTGCCATCAGTGGACAGGGAAACTATGGCTACACCTTC.

This clone has only one observation. This chain links TRBV1 with TRBJ1-1. TRBV1 is flagged as a pseudogene. The CDR3 spans 16 residues. CDR3 coding DNA: TGCACCAGCATCCCGGACTCTACAAAACCCTCCACTGAAGCTTTCTTT. As protein: CTSIPDSTKPSTEAFF.

This rearrangement joins TRBV24-1 to TRBJ1-5; possible D gene TRBD1, 5 bases. Trimming took off 7 bases at V and 6 bases at J, with 15 bases between the two ends. There are 14 residues in the CDR3. In germline, CDR1 is KGHDR, CDR2 SFDVKD. CDR3 coding DNA: TGTGCCACCAGCGCAGGGTTTTTCACTCAGCCCCAGCATTTT. It is translated as CATSAGFFTQPQHF.

This chain connects TRBV6-5 to TRBJ1-5; 7 bases match TRBD1. The germline V gene has CDR1 MNHEY and CDR2 SVGAGI. CDR3 length equals 14 residues. V gave up 8 bases and J gave up 0 bases; unmatched junction bases: 4. The CDR3 sequence is CASGDRYSNQPQHF. DNA for the CDR3: TGTGCCAGCGGGGACAGATATAGCAATCAGCCCCAGCATTTT.